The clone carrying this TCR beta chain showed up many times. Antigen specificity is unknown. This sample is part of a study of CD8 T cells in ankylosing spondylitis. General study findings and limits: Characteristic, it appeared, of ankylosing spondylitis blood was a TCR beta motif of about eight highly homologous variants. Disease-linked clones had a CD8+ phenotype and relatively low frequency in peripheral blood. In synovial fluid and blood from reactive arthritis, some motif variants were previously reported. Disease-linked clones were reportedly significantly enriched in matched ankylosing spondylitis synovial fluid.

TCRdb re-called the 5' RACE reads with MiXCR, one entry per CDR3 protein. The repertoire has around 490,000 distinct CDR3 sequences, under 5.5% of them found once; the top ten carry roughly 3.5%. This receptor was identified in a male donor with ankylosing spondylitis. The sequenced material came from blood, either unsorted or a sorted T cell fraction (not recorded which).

The CDR3 DNA reads as TGTGCCAGCAGAGGGGCCTGGGACAGGGGTGACAATACGCAGTATTTT. As protein: CASRGAWDRGDNTQYF. This chain joins TRBV6-1 and TRBJ2-3, with TRBD1 identical over 10 bases. Per the germline V gene, CDR1 is MNHNS and CDR2 is SASEGT. J lost 7 bases, V lost 6 bases, and 13 bases had no gene match. CDR3 length equals 16 residues.